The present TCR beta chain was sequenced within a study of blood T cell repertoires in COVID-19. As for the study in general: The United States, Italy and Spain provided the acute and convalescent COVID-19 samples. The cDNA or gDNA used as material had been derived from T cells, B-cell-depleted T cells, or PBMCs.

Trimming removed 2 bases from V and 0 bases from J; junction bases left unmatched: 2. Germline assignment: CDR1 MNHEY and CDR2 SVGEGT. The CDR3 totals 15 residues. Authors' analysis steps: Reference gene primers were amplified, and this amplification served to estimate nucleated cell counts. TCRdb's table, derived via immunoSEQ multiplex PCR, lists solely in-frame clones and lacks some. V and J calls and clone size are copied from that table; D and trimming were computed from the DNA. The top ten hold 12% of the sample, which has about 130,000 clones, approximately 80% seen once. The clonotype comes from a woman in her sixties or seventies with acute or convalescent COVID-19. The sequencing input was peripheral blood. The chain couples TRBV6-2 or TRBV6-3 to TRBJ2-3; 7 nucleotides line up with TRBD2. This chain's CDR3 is CASSYRGGSTDTQYF. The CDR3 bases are TGTGCCAGCAGTTACCGCGGGGGTAGCACAGATACGCAGTATTTT.